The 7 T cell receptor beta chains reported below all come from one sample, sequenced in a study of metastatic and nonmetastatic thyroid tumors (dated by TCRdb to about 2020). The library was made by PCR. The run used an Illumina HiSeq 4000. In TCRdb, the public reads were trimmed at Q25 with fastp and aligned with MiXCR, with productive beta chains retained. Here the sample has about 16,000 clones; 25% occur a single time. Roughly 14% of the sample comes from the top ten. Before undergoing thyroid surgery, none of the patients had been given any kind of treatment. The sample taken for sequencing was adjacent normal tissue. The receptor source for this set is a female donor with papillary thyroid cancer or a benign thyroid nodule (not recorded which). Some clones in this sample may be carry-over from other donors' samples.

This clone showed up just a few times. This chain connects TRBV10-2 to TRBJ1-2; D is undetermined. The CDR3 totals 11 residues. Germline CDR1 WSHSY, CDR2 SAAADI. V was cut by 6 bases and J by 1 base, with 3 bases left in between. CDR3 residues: CASRCNYGYTF. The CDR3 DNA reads TGCGCCAGCAGGTGTAACTATGGCTACACCTTC.

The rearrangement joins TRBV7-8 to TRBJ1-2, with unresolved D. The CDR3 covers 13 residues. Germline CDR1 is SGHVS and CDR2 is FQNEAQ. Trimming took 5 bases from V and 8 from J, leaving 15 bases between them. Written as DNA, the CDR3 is TGTGCCAGCAGCCAAATGCCCCAACTAGGCTACACCTTC. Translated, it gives CASSQMPQLGYTF.

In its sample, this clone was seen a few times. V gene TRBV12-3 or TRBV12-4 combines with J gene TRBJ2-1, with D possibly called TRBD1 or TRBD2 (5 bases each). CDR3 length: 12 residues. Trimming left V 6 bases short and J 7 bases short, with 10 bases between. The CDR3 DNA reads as TGTGCCAGCAGCCGCTGGGGGAATGAGCAGTTCTTC. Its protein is CASSRWGNEQFF.

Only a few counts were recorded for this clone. The CDR3: CASSLATGTLSYEQYF. The CDR3 coding sequence is TGTGCCAGCAGCTTAGCCACGGGGACACTCTCCTACGAGCAGTACTTC. V gene TRBV7-2 combines with J gene TRBJ2-7; tentatively, D is TRBD1 (6 bases). Trimming shortened V by 0 bases and J by 0 bases, and 12 bases separated the two germline ends. The CDR3 consists of 16 residues. Germline loops: CDR1 SGHTA, CDR2 FQGNSA.

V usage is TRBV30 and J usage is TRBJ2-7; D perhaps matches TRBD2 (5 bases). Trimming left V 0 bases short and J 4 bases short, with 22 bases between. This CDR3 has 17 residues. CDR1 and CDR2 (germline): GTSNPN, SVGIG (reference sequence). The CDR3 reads CAWSVLSEGQGRYEQYV. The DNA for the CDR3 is TGTGCCTGGAGTGTCCTGTCTGAGGGCCAAGGACGATACGAGCAGTACGTC.

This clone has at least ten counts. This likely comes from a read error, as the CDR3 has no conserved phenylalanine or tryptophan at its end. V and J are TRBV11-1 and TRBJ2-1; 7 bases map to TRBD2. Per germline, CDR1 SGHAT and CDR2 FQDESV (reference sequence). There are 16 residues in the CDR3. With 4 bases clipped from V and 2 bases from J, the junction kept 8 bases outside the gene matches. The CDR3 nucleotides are TGTGCCAGCAGCTCACCGACTAGCTCCCCCTACAATGAGCAGTTCGTC. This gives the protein CASSSPTSSPYNEQFV.

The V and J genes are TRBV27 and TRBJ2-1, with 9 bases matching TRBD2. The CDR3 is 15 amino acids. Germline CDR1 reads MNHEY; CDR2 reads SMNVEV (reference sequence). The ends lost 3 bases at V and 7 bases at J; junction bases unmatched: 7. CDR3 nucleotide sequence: TGTGCCAGCAGTTTCGGAAATAGCGGGAGTAATGAGCAGTTCTTC. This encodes CASSFGNSGSNEQFF.